The entry that follows covers one TCR beta chain sequence. The antigen is not known. CD8+CD57+ cell expansion had been shown by flow cytometry in patients chosen for sequencing. The data originate from a study of CD8+CD57+ T cells in acquired aplastic anemia. The overall study: Sorted CD4+ and CD8+ cell DNA averaged approximately 3.4 ug. Regarding the study as a whole: Patients and controls shared 25 to 30 CD8+ CDR3 sequences, which appeared highly expressed in patients and within their immunodominant clones.

Losses at the gene ends were 2 bases for V and 7 bases for J; bases not matched to a gene: 9. This CDR3 is built from 16 residues. CDR1 and CDR2 from the germline V gene are MRHNA and SNTAGT. The template used for profiling TCR beta VDJ and CDR3 was genomic DNA. TCRdb called the reads again in MiXCR, with one record for every CDR3 protein. This sample yields about 270,000 distinct CDR3 sequences, of which approximately 82% are seen a single time; roughly 42% belongs to the top ten. Sequencing input: sorted CD4+, CD8+, or CD8+CD57+ T cells (not recorded which) from PBMCs. The gene calls are TRBV6-4 and TRBJ2-1; 9 nucleotides line up with TRBD2. This clonotype was obtained from a human donor with aplastic anemia. The CDR3 nucleotides read TGTGCCAGCAGTGACGACGCGGGGGGGCCCGTTAATGAGCAGTTCTTC. It is translated as CASSDDAGGPVNEQFF.